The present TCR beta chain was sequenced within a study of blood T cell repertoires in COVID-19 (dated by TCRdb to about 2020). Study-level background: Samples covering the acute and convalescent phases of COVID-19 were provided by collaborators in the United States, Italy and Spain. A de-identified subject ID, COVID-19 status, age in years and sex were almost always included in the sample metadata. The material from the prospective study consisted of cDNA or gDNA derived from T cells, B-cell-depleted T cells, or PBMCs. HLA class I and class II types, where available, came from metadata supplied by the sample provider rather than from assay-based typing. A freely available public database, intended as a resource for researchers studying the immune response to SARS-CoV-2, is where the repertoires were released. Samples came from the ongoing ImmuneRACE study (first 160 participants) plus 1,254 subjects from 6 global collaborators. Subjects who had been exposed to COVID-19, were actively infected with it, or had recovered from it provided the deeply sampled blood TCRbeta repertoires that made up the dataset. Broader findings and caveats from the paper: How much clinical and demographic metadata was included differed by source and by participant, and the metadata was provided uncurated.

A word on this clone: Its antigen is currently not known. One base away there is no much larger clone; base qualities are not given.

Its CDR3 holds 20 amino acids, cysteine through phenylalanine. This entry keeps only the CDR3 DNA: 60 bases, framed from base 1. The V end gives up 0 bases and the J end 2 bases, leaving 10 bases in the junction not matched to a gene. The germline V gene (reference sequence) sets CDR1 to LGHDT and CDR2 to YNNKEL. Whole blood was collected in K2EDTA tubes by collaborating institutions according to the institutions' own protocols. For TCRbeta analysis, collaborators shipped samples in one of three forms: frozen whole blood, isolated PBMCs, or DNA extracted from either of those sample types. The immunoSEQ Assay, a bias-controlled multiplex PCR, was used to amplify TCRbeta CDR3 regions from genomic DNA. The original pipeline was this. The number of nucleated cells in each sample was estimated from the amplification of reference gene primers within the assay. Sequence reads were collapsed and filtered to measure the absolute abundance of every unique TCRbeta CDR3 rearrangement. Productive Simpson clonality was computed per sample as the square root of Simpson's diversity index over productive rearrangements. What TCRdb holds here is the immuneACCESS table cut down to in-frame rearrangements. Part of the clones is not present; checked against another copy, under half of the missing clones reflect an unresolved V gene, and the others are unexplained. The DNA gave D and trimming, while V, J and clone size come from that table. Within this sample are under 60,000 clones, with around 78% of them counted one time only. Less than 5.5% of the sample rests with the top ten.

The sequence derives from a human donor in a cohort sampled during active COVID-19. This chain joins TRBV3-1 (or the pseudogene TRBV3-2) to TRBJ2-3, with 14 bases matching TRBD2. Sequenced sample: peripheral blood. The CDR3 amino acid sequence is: CASSQDLAGTSGGVTDTQYF. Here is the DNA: TGTGCCAGCAGCCAAGATCTGGCCGGGACTAGCGGGGGTGTCACAGATACGCAGTATTTT.